This TCR beta chain was profiled in a study of response to subunit inactivated influenza vaccine. The CDR3 is made up of 13 amino acids. V lost 3 bases and J 0 bases, leaving 3 bases between the germline ends. Concerning this clonotype itself: A clone one base away is much larger, so this may be a read error.

TCRdb analysed the RT-PCR reads with MiXCR anew, one entry per CDR3 protein. The data show 500,000 to 600,000 distinct CDR3 sequences, 10% to 15% seen once. This chain joins TRBV12-3 or TRBV12-4 and TRBJ1-5; unclear D gene. The origin of this receptor is a man over 45 who received an inactivated influenza vaccine. The input for sequencing was PBMCs from blood, taken more than 35 days after vaccination. CDR3 residues: CASSFASNQPQHF. The CDR3 coding sequence is TGTGCCAGCAGTTTTGCTAGCAATCAGCCCCAGCATTTT.